The 30 T cell receptor beta chains below come from one sample, sequenced in a study of T cells in Graves' hyperthyroidism and ophthalmopathy. Authors of the study amplified TCR beta CDR3 regions from RNA transcripts. First-round RT-PCR targeting the TCR CDR3 was performed with the HTBI primer set. TCRdb fed the multiplex PCR reads into MiXCR, producing one record per CDR3 protein. The table shows under 350,000 distinct CDR3 sequences, with about an eighth occurring only once. Sequencing was carried out using blood. Every receptor here comes from a woman aged 30 to 39 with Graves' hyperthyroidism that later progressed to Graves' ophthalmopathy.

The J gene is TRBJ1-5, the V gene TRBV28; the match to TRBD1 covers 7 bases. The V and J ends lost 8 bases and 6 bases, in that order; junction bases with no gene match: 7. CDR3 size: 13 residues. From germline, CDR1 is MDHEN and CDR2 SYDVKM. The CDR3 sequence: CASGDRVGQPQHF. DNA for the CDR3: TGTGCCAGCGGAGACAGGGTTGGTCAGCCCCAGCATTTT.

This clonotype was recorded at least ten times. The chain recombines TRBV7-9 with TRBJ1-5; no firm D call. This CDR3 region has 15 residues. Looked up from germline, CDR1 is SEHNR and CDR2 is FQNEAQ (reference sequence). V gave up 4 bases and J gave up 0 bases, with 10 bases separating them. CDR3 bases: TGTGCCAGCAGCTCAACCGGGAATAGCAATCAGCCCCAGCATTTT. Protein: CASSSTGNSNQPQHF.

This clonotype was picked up many times. The CDR3 DNA follows: TGTGCCAGCAGAAGGACTAGCGGGATGTTCTACGAGCAGTACTTC. It encodes CASRRTSGMFYEQYF. The chain carries TRBV9 and TRBJ2-7; the match to TRBD2 covers 12 bases. Germline V gene data show CDR1 as SGDLS and CDR2 as YYNGEE. The trim removed 5 bases at V and 3 bases at J, leaving 6 bases unmatched. This CDR3 contains 15 residues.

Ten or more counts support this clonotype. The chain links TRBV12-3 or TRBV12-4 to TRBJ2-3; D unclear. The V gene lost 6 bases and the J gene lost 0 bases, with 7 bases spanning the gap. This CDR3 spans 13 amino acids. CDR3 sequence (DNA): TGTGCCAGCAGACTCCCTAGCACAGATACGCAGTATTTT. Protein: CASRLPSTDTQYF.

The V and J genes are TRBV4-3 and TRBJ1-1; D is unresolved. Germline-derived CDR1 and CDR2 are LGHNA and YSLEER. Trimming shortened V by 2 bases and J by 6 bases, and 10 bases separated the two germline ends. The CDR3 runs to 13 residues. In DNA, the CDR3 is TGCGCCAGCAGCCAATCGACCCGCGCTGAAGCTTTCTTT. Translating it yields CASSQSTRAEAFF.

This clonotype was counted ten times or more. The V and J genes are TRBV6-2 or TRBV6-3 and TRBJ2-2; 8 bases map to TRBD2. The CDR3 is 14 residues long. J lost 5 bases, V lost 6 bases, and 5 bases had no gene match. Germline assignment: CDR1 MNHEY and CDR2 SVGEGT. The CDR3 DNA reads as TGTGCCAGCAGAGATAGCGGGACGACCGGGGAGCTGTTTTTT. Amino acids: CASRDSGTTGELFF.

Many counts were recorded for this clonotype. The chain carries TRBV28 and TRBJ1-5; 9 positions agree with TRBD1. CDR1 is MDHEN and CDR2 is SYDVKM in the germline V gene. The CDR3 extends over 14 amino acids. V was pared by 7 bases and J by 9 bases, with 10 bases of the junction left unmatched. This CDR3 is CASIHPGTGLPQHF. The CDR3 region has the DNA TGTGCCAGCATTCATCCCGGGACAGGGTTGCCCCAGCATTTT.

This clonotype was seen at least ten times. The chain carries TRBV6-2 or TRBV6-3 and TRBJ1-1; 8 nucleotides match TRBD1. Per germline, CDR1 MNHEY and CDR2 SVGEGT. The CDR3 is 12 amino acids. Trimming at V came to 7 bases and at J to 7 bases, leaving 5 bases not matched to a gene. DNA for the CDR3: TGTGCCAGCAAGCAGGGGGCTGGTGAAGCTTTCTTT. Its protein product is CASKQGAGEAFF.

This clonotype was seen repeatedly, ten times or more. V usage is TRBV27 and J usage is TRBJ2-1, with 9 bases identical to TRBD2. CDR3 length: 19 residues. Trimming removed 5 bases from V and 2 bases from J; junction bases left unmatched: 16. Germline V CDR1 and CDR2: MNHEY, SMNVEV (reference sequence). The CDR3 DNA sequence: TGTGCCAGCAGTCCCCTTTTGCGGGAGGGCACCTCTCCCTACAATGAGCAGTTCTTC. As protein: CASSPLLREGTSPYNEQFF.

In this sample, this clonotype turned up a few times. The V gene is TRBV7-3, the J gene TRBJ2-1; TRBD2 aligns across 16 bases. Per germline, CDR1 SGHTA and CDR2 FQGTGA. The CDR3 runs to 15 residues. After removal of 5 bases from V and 10 bases from J, the junction contained 5 bases not matched to a gene. This CDR3 reads CASSAGTSGGDEQFF. The CDR3 bases are TGTGCCAGCAGCGCGGGGACTAGCGGGGGGGACGAGCAGTTCTTC.

The sample holds many counts of this clonotype. The rearrangement joins TRBV9 to TRBJ1-4; D unclear. The CDR3 runs 14 residues. Germline values: CDR1 SGDLS, CDR2 YYNGEE. Between the trimmed V and J ends, which lost 4 bases and 4 bases, there was a span of 11 bases. This chain's CDR3 is CASSRGINNEKLFF. Written as DNA, the CDR3 is TGTGCCAGCAGCCGAGGGATCAATAATGAAAAACTGTTTTTT.

This clonotype was counted ten times or more. V gene TRBV20-1 combines with J gene TRBJ2-7, with TRBD2 matching over 7 bases. The J segment lost 7 bases and the V segment lost 6 bases, leaving 9 bases of the junction unmatched. Germline V lookup: CDR1 DFQATT, CDR2 SNEGSKA (reference sequence). This CDR3 region has 12 residues. Written as DNA, the CDR3 is TGCAGTGCCACCGGGACTACCATAGAGCAGTACTTC. It yields the protein CSATGTTIEQYF.

This clonotype has only a few counts. The CDR3 DNA reads as TGTGCCAGCAGCCCTAGCGGGAGGATGGAAAATGAGCAGTTCTTC. This encodes CASSPSGRMENEQFF. The rearrangement links TRBV7-9 to TRBJ2-1; TRBD2 agrees at 11 bases. The CDR3 has 15 residues. The J segment lost 7 bases and the V segment lost 5 bases, leaving 7 bases of the junction unmatched. Germline-derived CDR1 and CDR2 are SEHNR and FQNEAQ (reference sequence).

The chain has TRBV7-9 and TRBJ1-4; D not certain. The germline V gene has CDR1 SEHNR and CDR2 FQNEAQ (reference sequence). V gave up 6 bases and J gave up 4 bases, with 12 bases separating them. This CDR3 contains 14 residues. Here the CDR3 reads CASRRTDINEKLFF. The CDR3 nucleotides are TGTGCCAGCAGAAGGACGGATATTAATGAAAAACTGTTTTTT.

This clonotype was counted many times. The chain couples TRBV20-1 to TRBJ2-5, with TRBD2 matching over 10 bases. CDR1 DFQATT and CDR2 SNEGSKA come from the germline V gene (reference sequence). Losses at the gene ends were 5 bases for V and 2 bases for J; bases not matched to a gene: 8. This CDR3 comprises 15 residues. The CDR3 protein is CSAGTSGKLQETQYF. The CDR3 bases are TGCAGTGCTGGTACTAGCGGGAAATTACAAGAGACCCAGTACTTC.

V and J are TRBV20-1 and TRBJ2-5; 14 bases agree with TRBD2. V lost 7 bases to trimming and J lost 5 bases; unmatched junction nucleotides: 6. The CDR3 length is 14 residues. Germline-derived CDR1 and CDR2 are DFQATT and SNEGSKA (reference sequence). CDR3 sequence reads: CSVRLAGGLETQYF. CDR3 nucleotides: TGCAGTGTCAGACTAGCGGGAGGGTTGGAGACCCAGTACTTC.

This clonotype was found many times. CDR3 amino acids: CASSPSPVNIQYF. CDR3 coding DNA: TGTGCCAGCAGTCCAAGCCCGGTGAACATTCAGTACTTC. V and J are TRBV27 and TRBJ2-4; D is unclear. CDR3 length: 13 amino acids. Per the germline V gene, CDR1 is MNHEY and CDR2 is SMNVEV (reference sequence). V was trimmed by 5 bases and J by 7 bases, leaving 12 bases between them.

This clonotype was counted ten times or more. The genes are TRBV7-2 and TRBJ2-2, with 16 bases fitting TRBD2. Looked up from germline, CDR1 is SGHTA and CDR2 is FQGNSA. The CDR3 has 20 amino acids. The V segment lost 5 bases and the J segment 7 bases; nucleotides outside the gene matches: 16. CDR3 region: CASSEGTSGRAPRPGGELFF. The CDR3 DNA sequence: TGTGCCAGCAGCGAAGGGACTAGCGGGAGGGCCCCCCGCCCAGGCGGGGAGCTGTTTTTT. Full variable domain (missing parts from reference TRBV7-2 and TRBJ2-2): GAGVSQSPSNKVTEKGKDVELRCDPISGHTALYWYRQSLGQGLEFLIYFQGNSAPDKSGLPSDRFSAERTGGSVSTLTIQRTQQEDSAVYLCASSEGTSGRAPRPGGELFFGEGSRLTVL.

This clonotype was seen ten or more times. The genes are TRBV7-2 and TRBJ2-3; 8 bases map to TRBD2. The CDR3 contains 16 residues. V trimming: 5 bases; J trimming: 0 bases; junction bases outside the gene matches: 7. Germline CDR1 and CDR2: SGHTA and FQGNSA. The CDR3: CASSTLAGSSTDTQYF. DNA of the CDR3: TGTGCCAGCAGCACTTTAGCGGGGTCGAGCACAGATACGCAGTATTTT.

This clonotype was seen many times. The chain recombines TRBV19 with TRBJ1-1, with D perhaps matching TRBD1 (5 bases). The V end was cut by 5 bases, the J end by 7 bases, with 20 bases between. Germline lookup yields CDR1 LNHDA and CDR2 SQIVND (reference sequence). The CDR3 is made up of 15 amino acids. The CDR3 DNA reads as TGTGCCAGTAGTCCTGAGTGGAGGGGTAGTAATGAAGCTTTCTTT. This encodes CASSPEWRGSNEAFF.

This clonotype was found many times. The DNA of the CDR3 is TGCGCCAGCAGCAAAGGGGGCCCCGGGTCGGACACTGAAGCTTTCTTT. It encodes CASSKGGPGSDTEAFF. This chain joins TRBV4-1 and TRBJ1-1; 7 bases match TRBD1. There are 16 residues in the CDR3. The ends lost 5 bases at V and 3 bases at J; junction bases unmatched: 12. The V gene's germline CDR1 is MGHRA and CDR2 YSYEKL.

This clonotype was detected many times. The rearrangement links TRBV7-2 to TRBJ2-5; the match to TRBD1 covers 10 bases. CDR3 length: 14 residues. Germline V gives CDR1 SGHTA, CDR2 FQGNSA. J lost 4 bases, V lost 3 bases, and 2 bases had no gene match. The CDR3 DNA sequence: TGTGCCAGCAGCTTTGGACAGGGGGGAGAGACCCAGTACTTC. This translates into CASSFGQGGETQYF.

This clonotype has at least ten counts. The chain carries TRBV7-2 and TRBJ2-7; tentatively, D is TRBD2 (5 bases). Germline loops: CDR1 SGHTA, CDR2 FQGNSA. This CDR3 spans 15 amino acids. The V and J ends lost 5 bases and 2 bases respectively, with 16 bases between them. The CDR3 DNA is TGTGCCAGCAGCCCCGCGAGGGATGATCCCTACGAGCAGTACTTC. Its translation is CASSPARDDPYEQYF. Filled out from reference TRBV7-2 and TRBJ2-7, the complete variable domain reads GAGVSQSPSNKVTEKGKDVELRCDPISGHTALYWYRQSLGQGLEFLIYFQGNSAPDKSGLPSDRFSAERTGGSVSTLTIQRTQQEDSAVYLCASSPARDDPYEQYFGPGTRLTVT.

This clonotype was counted many times. V is TRBV20-1 and J is TRBJ2-3, with 7 nucleotides matching TRBD1. The CDR3 covers 14 residues. V was pared by 1 base and J by 2 bases, with 3 bases of the junction left unmatched. Germline V gene lookup returns CDR1 DFQATT and CDR2 SNEGSKA (reference sequence). The CDR3 sequence is CSARGTGDTDTQYF. The CDR3 bases are TGCAGTGCTAGAGGAACAGGGGACACAGATACGCAGTATTTT.

This clonotype was observed at least ten times. The rearrangement joins TRBV24-1 to TRBJ2-1; D possibly corresponds to TRBD1 (6 bases). Germline-derived CDR1 and CDR2 are KGHDR and SFDVKD. V gave up 5 bases and J gave up 9 bases, with 25 bases separating them. The CDR3 totals 17 residues. The CDR3 nucleotides read TGTGCCACCAGTGCGATGCAGGGGTCCCACAACGTGGGTGAGCAGTTCTTC. The encoded protein is CATSAMQGSHNVGEQFF.

The genes are TRBV28 and TRBJ1-1; TRBD1 matches at 10 bases. Germline V gives CDR1 MDHEN, CDR2 SYDVKM. With V trimmed by 3 bases and J by 11 bases, 15 bases remained unmatched. This CDR3 is built from 16 residues. The CDR3 coding sequence is TGTGCCAGCAGTTTGACAGGGGGCGCGGGCACTGTAACGGCTTTCTTT. The encoded protein is CASSLTGGAGTVTAFF.

This clonotype was seen many times. This chain links TRBV7-8 with TRBJ2-1; 8 bases are a match to TRBD2. The CDR3 totals 14 residues. The germline V gene has CDR1 SGHVS and CDR2 FQNEAQ. Germline trimming cut 4 bases from V and 7 bases from J; bases unmatched to any gene: 6. CDR3 loop: CASSWGLEGNEQFF. The CDR3 bases are TGTGCCAGCAGCTGGGGACTAGAGGGGAATGAGCAGTTCTTC.

This clonotype was found many times. The chain joins TRBV9 to TRBJ2-3, with D unclear. V was pared by 0 bases and J by 0 bases, with 11 bases between. The CDR3 is 16 residues long. Germline CDR1 is SGDLS and CDR2 is YYNGEE. The CDR3 nucleotides read TGTGCCAGCAGCGTAGCGGGCAGCCCTAGCACAGATACGCAGTATTTT. Protein: CASSVAGSPSTDTQYF.

Comment on this clonotype: A much larger clone differs by one base, so this may be a read error. The V gene is TRBV18, the J gene TRBJ2-2, with D perhaps TRBD1 (6 bases). Germline values: CDR1 KGHSH, CDR2 LQKENI. This CDR3 comprises 14 residues. CDR3 loop: CASSPTGNIGELFF. CDR3 nucleotide sequence: TGTGCCAGCTCACCAACAGGGAACATCGGGGAGCTGTTTTTT.

This clonotype has a count of ten or more. This chain links TRBV27 with TRBJ2-7, with D perhaps given as TRBD1 or TRBD2 (5 bases each). Germline V CDR1 and CDR2: MNHEY, SMNVEV (reference sequence). CDR3 size: 16 residues. With 3 bases removed from V and 4 bases from J, the gap between germline ends came to 19 bases. This chain's CDR3 is CASSFSAGTFQYEQYF. The CDR3 coding sequence is TGTGCCAGCAGTTTTTCGGCAGGGACCTTCCAATACGAGCAGTACTTC.